A selection of T cell receptor beta chains follows, all from one sample in a study of T-cell memory formation after mild COVID-19. Via MiXCR, TCRdb re-called the 5' RACE reads, giving one row per CDR3 protein. This sample yields about 27,000 distinct CDR3 sequences, of which roughly 15% are seen a single time; around 1.4% belongs to the top ten. Material for sequencing was PBMCs or a T cell subset sorted from them (not recorded which). The receptors stem from an adult who had mild COVID-19 (a few samples of this study predate the infection). Cell type and time point are not known. The CDR3 runs from the conserved cysteine through the conserved F or W. Fields, in order: clone size, V gene, D gene, J gene, CDR3 DNA, CDR3 protein. The D gene is left open where the match is weak. Sizes are listed as how often the clone was seen (once, few, many) or a class if it is expanded.

many	TRBV5-6	.	TRBJ1-2	TGTGCCAGCAGCTTGGGTGAAGGGAGTGGCTACACCTTC	CASSLGEGSGYTF
many	TRBV6-5	TRBD1	TRBJ1-5	TGTGCCAGCAGTTACTCACAGGGGTTGGATCAGCCCCAGCATTTT	CASSYSQGLDQPQHF
many	TRBV7-2	TRBD2	TRBJ2-2	TGTGCCAGCAGCTTAGTGGGGGCTAGCGGGGTGAACACCGGGGAGCTGTTTTTT	CASSLVGASGVNTGELFF
many	TRBV11-2	.	TRBJ2-1	TGTGCCAGCAGCTCCTTTACGGGCTCCTACAATGAGCAGTTCTTC	CASSSFTGSYNEQFF
many	TRBV20-1	.	TRBJ2-2	TGCAGTGCTGCTCGCTCAGGGATCTCACCCGGGGAGCTGTTTTTT	CSAARSGISPGELFF
many	TRBV12-3/TRBV12-4	TRBD2	TRBJ2-7	TGTGCCAGCAGAAGGAGCGGGGGGGCTGCTCAGTACTTC	CASRRSGGAAQYF
many	TRBV7-6	TRBD1	TRBJ2-6	TGTGCCAGCAGCTCCGGACAGGGTTGGGTTTCTGGGGCCAAAGTCCTGACTTTC	CASSSGQGWVSGAKVLTF
few	TRBV18	.	TRBJ1-3	TGTGCCAGCTCACCAAGGGTATCCGGAAACACCATATATTTT	CASSPRVSGNTIYF
few	TRBV20-1	.	TRBJ1-6	TGCAGTGCTCCCACAGAAACCTATAATTCACCCCTCCACTTT	CSAPTETYNSPLHF
many	TRBV12-3/TRBV12-4	.	TRBJ1-1	TGTGCCAGCAGTTCCAAACAGGGTGGGTTGGATGAAGCTTTCTTT	CASSSKQGGLDEAFF
many	TRBV18	TRBD2	TRBJ2-3	TGTGCCAGCTCACCGGGAGGGCCGGTCACAGATACGCAGTATTTT	CASSPGGPVTDTQYF
many	TRBV7-6	.	TRBJ2-5	TGTGCCAGCAGCTTAGATAGTACAGGCCGGGAGACCCAGTACTTC	CASSLDSTGRETQYF
many	TRBV10-3	.	TRBJ2-5	TGTGCCATCAGTGAGGGTTCATATGGCGGGAAAGAGACCCAGTACTTC	CAISEGSYGGKETQYF